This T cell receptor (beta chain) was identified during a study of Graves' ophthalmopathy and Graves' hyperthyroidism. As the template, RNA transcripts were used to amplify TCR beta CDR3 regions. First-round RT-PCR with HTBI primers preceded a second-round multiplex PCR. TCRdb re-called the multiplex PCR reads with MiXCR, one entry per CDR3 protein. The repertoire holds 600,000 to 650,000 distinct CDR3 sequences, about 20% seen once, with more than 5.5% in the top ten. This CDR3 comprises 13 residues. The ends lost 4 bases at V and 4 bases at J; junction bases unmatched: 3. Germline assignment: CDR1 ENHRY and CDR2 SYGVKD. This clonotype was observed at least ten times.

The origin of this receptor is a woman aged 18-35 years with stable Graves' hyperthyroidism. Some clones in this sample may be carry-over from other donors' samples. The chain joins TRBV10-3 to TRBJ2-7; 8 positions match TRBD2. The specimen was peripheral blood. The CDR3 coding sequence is TGTGCCATCAGTGTGAGCGGGAGTTACGAGCAGTACTTC. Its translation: CAISVSGSYEQYF.